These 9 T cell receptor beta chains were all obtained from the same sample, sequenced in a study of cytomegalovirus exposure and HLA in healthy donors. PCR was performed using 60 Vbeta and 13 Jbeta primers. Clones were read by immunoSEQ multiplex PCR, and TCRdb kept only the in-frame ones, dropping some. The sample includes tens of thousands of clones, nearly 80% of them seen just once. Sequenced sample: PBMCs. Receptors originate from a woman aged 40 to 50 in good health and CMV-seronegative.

Written as DNA, the CDR3 is TGTGCCAGCACCTCGCAGGGGAACTCTGGAAACACCATATATTTT. Translated, it gives CASTSQGNSGNTIYF. This chain joins TRBV6-1 and TRBJ1-3; TRBD1 is a possible D gene (6 bases). The V end was cut by 7 bases, the J end by 0 bases, with 13 bases between. The V gene's germline CDR1 is MNHNS and CDR2 SASEGT. This CDR3 contains 15 residues.

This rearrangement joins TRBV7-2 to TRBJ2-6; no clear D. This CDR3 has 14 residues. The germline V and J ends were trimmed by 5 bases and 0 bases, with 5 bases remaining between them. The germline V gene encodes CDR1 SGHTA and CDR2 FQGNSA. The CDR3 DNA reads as TGTGCCAGCAGCCGTGTCTCTGGGGCCAACGTCCTGACTTTC. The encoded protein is CASSRVSGANVLTF.

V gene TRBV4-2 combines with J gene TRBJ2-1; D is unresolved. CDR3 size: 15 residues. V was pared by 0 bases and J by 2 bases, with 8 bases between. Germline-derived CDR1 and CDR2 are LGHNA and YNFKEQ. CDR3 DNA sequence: TGTGCCAGCAGCCAAGAGGCTGATACCTACAATGAGCAGTTCTTC. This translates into CASSQEADTYNEQFF.

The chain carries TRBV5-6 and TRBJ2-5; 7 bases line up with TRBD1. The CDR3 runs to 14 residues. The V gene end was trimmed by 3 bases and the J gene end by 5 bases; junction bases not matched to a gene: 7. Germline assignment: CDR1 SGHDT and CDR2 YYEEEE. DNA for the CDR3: TGTGCCAGCAGCTCGACAGGGTATGTGGAGACCCAGTACTTC. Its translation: CASSSTGYVETQYF.

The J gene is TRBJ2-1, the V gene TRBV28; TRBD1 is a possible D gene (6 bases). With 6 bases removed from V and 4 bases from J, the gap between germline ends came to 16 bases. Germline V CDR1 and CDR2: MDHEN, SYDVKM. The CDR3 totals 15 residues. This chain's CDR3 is CASSPTGFRYNEQFF. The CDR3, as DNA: TGTGCCAGCAGCCCCACAGGGTTCCGATACAATGAGCAGTTCTTC.

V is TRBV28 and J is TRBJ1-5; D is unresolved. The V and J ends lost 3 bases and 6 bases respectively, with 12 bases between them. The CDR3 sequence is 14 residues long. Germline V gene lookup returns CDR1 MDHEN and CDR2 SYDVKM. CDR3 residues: CASSFPGSSQPQHF. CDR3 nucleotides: TGTGCCAGCAGTTTTCCGGGTTCTAGTCAGCCCCAGCATTTT.

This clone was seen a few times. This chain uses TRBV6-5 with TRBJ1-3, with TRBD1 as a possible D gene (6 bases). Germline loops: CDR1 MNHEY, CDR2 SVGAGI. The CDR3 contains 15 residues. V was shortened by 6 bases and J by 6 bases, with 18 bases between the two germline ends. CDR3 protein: CASSRGQKGENTIYF. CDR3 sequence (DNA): TGTGCCAGCAGCCGCGGACAGAAGGGAGAAAACACCATATATTTT.

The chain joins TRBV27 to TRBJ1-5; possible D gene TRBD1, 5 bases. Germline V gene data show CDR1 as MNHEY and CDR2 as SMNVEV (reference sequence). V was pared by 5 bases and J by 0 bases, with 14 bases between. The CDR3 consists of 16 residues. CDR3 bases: TGTGCCAGCAGTCCAGGGAGGGTGTCTAGCAATCAGCCCCAGCATTTT. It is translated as CASSPGRVSSNQPQHF.

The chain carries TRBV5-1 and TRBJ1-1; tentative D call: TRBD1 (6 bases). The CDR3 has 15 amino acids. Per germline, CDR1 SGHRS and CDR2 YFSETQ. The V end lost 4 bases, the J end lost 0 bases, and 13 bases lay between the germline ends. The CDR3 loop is CASSGTGLMNTEAFF. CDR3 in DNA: TGCGCCAGCAGCGGAACAGGGTTAATGAACACTGAAGCTTTCTTT.